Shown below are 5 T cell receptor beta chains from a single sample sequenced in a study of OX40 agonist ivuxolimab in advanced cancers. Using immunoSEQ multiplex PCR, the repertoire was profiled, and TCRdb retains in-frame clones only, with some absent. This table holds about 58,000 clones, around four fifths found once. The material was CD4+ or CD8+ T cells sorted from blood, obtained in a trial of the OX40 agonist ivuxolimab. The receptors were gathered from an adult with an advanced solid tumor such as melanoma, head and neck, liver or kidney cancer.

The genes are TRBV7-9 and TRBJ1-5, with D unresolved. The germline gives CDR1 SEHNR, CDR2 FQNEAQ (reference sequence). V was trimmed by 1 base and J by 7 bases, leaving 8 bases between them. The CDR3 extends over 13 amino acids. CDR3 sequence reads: CASSLGGQQPQHF. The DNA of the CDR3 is TGTGCCAGCAGCTTAGGAGGGCAGCAGCCCCAGCATTTT.

CDR3 loop: CASTGTLDGYGYTF. CDR3 in DNA: TGTGCCAGCACCGGGACTCTGGATGGCTATGGCTACACCTTC. The chain has TRBV2 and TRBJ1-2; D is possibly TRBD1 (5 bases). Trimming left V 7 bases short and J 4 bases short, with 16 bases between. Germline CDR1 SNHLY, CDR2 FYNNEI. This CDR3 is built from 14 residues.

DNA of the CDR3: TGTGCCAGTAGTATAGGGGGGCGTAACCTTGAAAAACTGTTTTTT. Translating it yields CASSIGGRNLEKLFF. The chain is built from TRBV19 and TRBJ1-4; maybe TRBD1 (6 bases). This CDR3 has 15 residues. Per the germline V gene, CDR1 is LNHDA and CDR2 is SQIVND (reference sequence). Trimming pared 1 base from V and 7 bases from J, leaving 13 bases between.

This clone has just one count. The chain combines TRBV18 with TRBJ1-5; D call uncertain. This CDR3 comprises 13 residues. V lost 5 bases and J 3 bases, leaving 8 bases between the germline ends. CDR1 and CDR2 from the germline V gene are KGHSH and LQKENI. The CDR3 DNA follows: TGTGCCAGCTCAGAGGGCCCCAATCAGCCCCAGCATTTT. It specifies CASSEGPNQPQHF.

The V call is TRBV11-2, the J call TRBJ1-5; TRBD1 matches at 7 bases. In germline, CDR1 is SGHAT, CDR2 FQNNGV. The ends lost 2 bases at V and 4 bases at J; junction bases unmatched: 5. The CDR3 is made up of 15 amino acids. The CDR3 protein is CASSLSQGTNQPQHF. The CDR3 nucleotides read TGTGCCAGCAGCTTATCACAGGGGACTAATCAGCCCCAGCATTTT.